The TCR beta chain described here comes from a study of T-cell reconstitution after alpha-beta-depleted transplantation in children. The study's findings and limits: Alpha-beta T cells present about two months after transplant were reported to originate from several hundred expanded graft clones. T-cell counts and diversity were attributed mostly to newly produced T cells one year after transplant. Several patients had high TCRbeta diversity at day 60; it came from surviving recipient T cells and thymic progenitors.

For this clonotype: What it binds is unknown.

Unique molecular identifiers featured in how the TCRbeta library was prepared. TCRdb re-analysed the PCR reads in MiXCR, keeping a single row per CDR3 protein. This sample has about 590,000 distinct CDR3 sequences; 10% to 15% occur once, and the top ten carry about 2.2%. The ends lost 6 bases at V and 12 bases at J; junction bases unmatched: 11. Germline lookup yields CDR1 MDHEN and CDR2 SYDVKM. There are 15 residues in the CDR3. V and J are TRBV28 and TRBJ2-1, with 13 nucleotides matching TRBD2. Sequencing was performed on PBMCs, mostly from graft donor cells, taken 360 days after TCRalphabeta/CD19-depleted stem cell transplant. This receptor was obtained from a male patient aged 10-17 years who had a stem cell transplant for acute myeloid leukemia, so the T cells may come from the graft donor. The CDR3 loop reads CASSPLGTSGISQFF. The CDR3 DNA reads TGTGCCAGCAGCCCCCTCGGGACTAGCGGGATTTCGCAGTTCTTC.